This T cell receptor (beta chain) came from a study of blood T cell repertoires in COVID-19. Study-level background: Sample material is recorded as cDNA or gDNA derived from T cells, B-cell-depleted T cells, or PBMCs.

Original methodology: By means of reference gene primer amplification, nucleated cell counts were estimated. Assay: immunoSEQ multiplex PCR; the TCRdb copy retains only in-frame clones and omits some. Clone size and the V and J calls come from that table; the DNA yielded D and trimming. The sample lists about 300,000 clones, 70% to 90% occurring once. CDR3 length: 17 amino acids. V lost 2 bases and J lost 5, with 17 bases in between. Germline V gene sequence: CDR1 KGHDR, CDR2 SFDVKD. Participant age was roughly 18 to 90 years, and participants resided in about two dozen US areas. Recovered Cohort 3 donors showed two negative PCRs, clearance, or symptom resolution.

The rearrangement uses TRBV24-1 and TRBJ2-2; D is perhaps TRBD1 (6 bases). The TCR originated in a man in his thirties or forties who had recovered from COVID-19. The sample comprised PBMCs or T cells enriched from blood (not recorded which). The CDR3 reads CATSDSLGTPRTGELFF. The DNA for the CDR3 is TGTGCCACCAGTGATTCATTAGGGACACCGAGGACCGGGGAGCTGTTTTTT.